This T cell receptor beta chain derives from a study of control samples from healthy donors and cancer patients. Some clones are missing from TCRdb's copy, which holds only in-frame ones; the method was immunoSEQ multiplex PCR. The sample includes tens of thousands of clones, roughly 93% of them seen just once. Germline CDR1 reads MNHEY; CDR2 reads SVGEGT. There are 16 residues in the CDR3. V lost 4 bases, J lost 4 bases, and 7 bases stayed unmatched. The TCR comes from a woman aged 35 to 49 with lung cancer. The material sequenced was PBMCs. The J gene is TRBJ2-3, the V gene TRBV6-2 or TRBV6-3; 11 bases match TRBD2. This chain's CDR3 is CASSWPGLAVSDTQYF. DNA of the CDR3: TGTGCCAGCAGTTGGCCGGGACTAGCGGTATCAGATACGCAGTATTTT.